This TCR beta chain was obtained from a study of blood T cell repertoires in COVID-19. Study overall: Acute and convalescent COVID-19 samples came from the United States, Italy and Spain. PBMCs, B-cell-depleted T cells, or T cells provided the cDNA or gDNA that made up the material.

Source study methods: Amplified reference gene primers provided the basis for estimating nucleated cell counts. Repertoires were generated with immunoSEQ multiplex PCR, while TCRdb's copy carries only in-frame clones and drops some. V, J and clone size derive from that table, while D and trimming were established from the DNA sequence. This table holds about 200,000 clones, about nine tenths found once. Material for sequencing was peripheral blood. The sequence was obtained from a man aged 18 to 29 with active or convalescent COVID-19.

The CDR3 DNA is TGTGCCAGCAGGGGGACTGACCAAAATAATTCACCCCTCCACTTT. Translation gives CASRGTDQNNSPLHF. The V and J genes are TRBV2 and TRBJ1-6; possible D gene TRBD1, 5 bases. In germline, CDR1 is SNHLY, CDR2 FYNNEI. The CDR3 is made up of 15 amino acids. The V end lost 6 bases, the J end lost 5 bases, and 14 bases lay between the germline ends. The variable domain in full, with the rest retrieved from reference TRBV2 and TRBJ1-6, is EPEVTQTPSHQVTQMGQEVILRCVPISNHLYFYWYRQILGQKVEFLVSFYNNEISEKSEIFDDQFSVERPDGSNFTLKIRSTKLEDSAMYFCASRGTDQNNSPLHFGNGTRLTVT.